This is a list of T cell receptor beta chains from one sample in a study of T cells in localized non-small cell lung cancer. Libraries were prepared by immunoSEQ multiplex PCR; TCRdb keeps only in-frame clonotypes and omits some of them. The sample lists about 1,200 clones, roughly 27% occurring once. Sample: normal lung tissue next to the tumor, taken before any cancer treatment. The origin of the receptors is a man between 40 and 69 years old with stage II lung adenocarcinoma. Both conserved end residues are trimmed from each CDR3.

j_call v_call cdr3_aa
TRBJ2-7 TRBV6-8 ASSYISAGTLTYEQY
TRBJ2-2 TRBV19 ASSYSSGDGELF
TRBJ2-6 TRBV14 ASSLRVDGANVLI
TRBJ1-6 TRBV5-1 ASRGGTGGNNSPLH
TRBJ1-5 TRBV11-3 ASSLRTGGLNNQPQH
TRBJ1-2 TRBV28 ASMKDRPYGYT
TRBJ1-1 TRBV1 ASSHMGQSPEAF
TRBJ2-5 TRBV19 ASRGGYQETQY
TRBJ2-1 TRBV6-8 AISDSGQYNNEQF
TRBJ1-1 TRBV30 AWSPHFNTEAF
TRBJ2-3 TRBV18 ASSPQRGGIADTQY
TRBJ2-3 TRBV6-7 ASSYVSFRGGTDTQY
TRBJ2-5 TRBV9 ASSVGDRNQETQY
TRBJ2-7 TRBV30 AWSVHKAGLYEQY
TRBJ2-5 TRBV11-3 ASSLEPGSGETQY
TRBJ1-1 TRBV12-5 ASGLGLGDTEAF
TRBJ1-6 TRBV6-8 ASSWGLELNSPLH
TRBJ2-7 TRBV11-3 ASSLSLGRSALEQY
TRBJ1-6 TRBV6-8 ASSSLPVGDRKNSPLH
TRBJ1-1 TRBV11-3 ASSPNQGNTEAF
TRBJ1-3 TRBV30 AWSAAHSGNTIY
TRBJ1-3 TRBV4-1 ASSQVMGLTSGNTIY
TRBJ1-3 TRBV5-1 ASSLQGVGIGNTIY
TRBJ2-5 TRBV6-8 ASSDRGLREEETQY
TRBJ2-2 TRBV10-3 ASGLVGTGELF
TRBJ2-7 TRBV28 ASSLGRDYEQY
TRBJ1-1 TRBV11-3 ASSSRTGAVNTEAF
TRBJ1-5 TRBV30 AWRGPGGNQPQH
TRBJ2-7 TRBV10-1 ASRGGSLAVRNEQY
TRBJ1-2 TRBV28 ASSLLSLGATGYT
TRBJ2-7 TRBV9 ASSESRYEQY
TRBJ2-1 TRBV12-5 ASGLGGTGGLGNEQF
TRBJ1-1 TRBV9 ASSVQGGDTEAF
TRBJ2-5 TRBV11-3 ASSQGDRPGQETQY
TRBJ1-1 TRBV9 ASSAIDRMNTEAF
TRBJ1-1 TRBV28 ASRQTGGGEAF
TRBJ1-2 TRBV6-8 ATLTGTNYGYT
TRBJ1-2 TRBV9 ASSPSDNYGYT
TRBJ1-6 TRBV6-7 ASSLTGTVNSPLH
TRBJ2-3 TRBV1 ANSQGQANTDTQY
TRBJ1-6 TRBV6-8 AITDREGNSPLH
TRBJ1-4 TRBV18 ASSLDRAAFGEKLF
TRBJ1-1 TRBV28 ASRGQGYTEAF
TRBJ2-7 TRBV11-3 ASSLEAVAAYEQY
TRBJ1-5 TRBV11-3 ASSVQGDNQPQH
TRBJ1-3 TRBV11-3 ASSLLGAGNTIY
TRBJ2-2 TRBV18 ASSPPGMTGELF
TRBJ2-6 TRBV6-8 ASSSHRVESSGANVLT
TRBJ2-7 TRBV30 AWSVGRIPGLSYEQY
TRBJ1-6 TRBV14 ASSPRTGGLTAPLH
TRBJ2-7 TRBV6-8 ASRVTTLSYEQY
- TRBV16 ASSPQLSSGNTIY
TRBJ1-1 TRBV11-3 ASMSGLRSTEAF
TRBJ2-1 TRBV15 ATSRRQYPRNEQF
TRBJ2-3 TRBV19 ASSSLAGTDTQY
TRBJ2-7 TRBV6-8 ASSYRGGYEQY
TRBJ2-5 TRBV18 ASSPETETQY
TRBJ1-2 TRBV6-8 ASSSPSGTGKGYGYT